Listed below are T cell receptor beta chains from one sample, sequenced in a study of blood T cell repertoires in COVID-19. TCRdb keeps only in-frame clones here, not all; method: immunoSEQ multiplex PCR. This sample has 350,000 to 400,000 clones, with roughly 90% found just once. Sequenced: peripheral blood. The receptors come from a woman aged 25 to 39 with COVID-19, enrolled during active disease. Both conserved end residues are part of each CDR3. D genes are given only for firm matches. A clone size is listed for some rows: how often the clone was seen (once, few, many), or a class if it is expanded.

v_gene,d_gene,j_gene,abundance,CDR3aa,CDR3nt
TRBV19,.,TRBJ1-6,.,CASTRGSAYNSPLHF,TGTGCCAGTACGCGAGGAAGCGCCTATAATTCACCCCTCCACTTT
TRBV6-5,.,TRBJ2-1,.,CASRRSRESNEQFF,TGTGCCAGCAGACGGAGCCGGGAGAGTAATGAGCAGTTCTTC
TRBV4-1,.,TRBJ2-1,.,CASSQELRAYSYNEQFF,TGCGCCAGCAGCCAAGAGCTGAGGGCTTATTCTTACAATGAGCAGTTCTTC
TRBV7-6,.,TRBJ2-3,.,CASSLGQGLGKDTQYF,TGTGCCAGCAGCTTAGGACAGGGACTAGGCAAAGATACGCAGTATTTT
TRBV28,TRBD1,TRBJ2-2,.,CASSLWGRGPNTGELFF,TGTGCCAGCAGTTTATGGGGCAGGGGGCCAAACACCGGGGAGCTGTTTTTT
TRBV7-2,.,TRBJ1-1,.,CASSFSEEAFF,TGTGCCAGCAGCTTCTCAGAAGAAGCTTTCTTT
TRBV7-9,TRBD1,TRBJ2-7,.,CASSYDRGDREQYF,TGTGCCAGCAGCTACGACAGGGGCGACCGCGAGCAGTACTTC
TRBV6-6,TRBD1,TRBJ1-1,.,CASSGPGTGPQTEAFF,TGTGCCAGCTCCGGACCCGGGACAGGGCCGCAAACTGAAGCTTTCTTT
TRBV7-6,TRBD2,TRBJ2-3,.,CASSFSGGRGDQDTQYF,TGTGCCAGCAGCTTTTCTGGCGGGAGAGGGGATCAAGATACGCAGTATTTT
TRBV4-3,.,TRBJ1-1,.,CASSQEGARAGTEAFF,TGCGCCAGCAGCCAAGAGGGGGCCAGGGCTGGGACTGAAGCTTTCTTT
TRBV19,TRBD2,TRBJ2-1,.,CASSPTRGENNEQFF,TGTGCCAGTAGTCCGACCCGGGGGGAGAACAATGAGCAGTTCTTC
TRBV28,TRBD2,TRBJ2-3,.,CASSAGVTSGATQYF,TGTGCCAGCAGTGCAGGGGTCACTAGCGGGGCTACGCAGTATTTT
TRBV19,TRBD1,TRBJ2-1,.,CASSIGYGDRVYNEQFF,TGTGCCAGTAGTATTGGTTACGGGGACAGGGTTTACAATGAGCAGTTCTTC
TRBV11-2,TRBD1,TRBJ2-5,.,CASSKGQGLKTQYF,TGTGCCAGCAGCAAGGGACAGGGGTTGAAGACCCAGTACTTC
TRBV6-2/TRBV6-3,TRBD1,TRBJ1-1,.,CASSYGRGGGKGAEAFF,TGTGCCAGCAGTTACGGAAGAGGGGGCGGCAAAGGCGCTGAAGCTTTCTTT
TRBV9,.,TRBJ2-2,once,CASSVVPSRNTGELFF,TGTGCCAGCAGCGTAGTTCCTAGCAGAAACACCGGGGAGCTGTTTTTT
TRBV7-2,.,TRBJ1-2,.,CASSPVDSLNYGYTF,TGTGCCAGCAGCCCAGTGGACAGCCTTAACTATGGCTACACCTTC
TRBV10-3,.,TRBJ1-1,.,CAVTSGNTEAFF,TGTGCCGTTACCTCGGGGAACACTGAAGCTTTCTTT
TRBV2,TRBD2,TRBJ2-2,once,CASSGTSGRSPNTGELFF,TGTGCCAGCAGTGGGACTAGCGGGAGGTCTCCGAACACCGGGGAGCTGTTTTTT
TRBV5-1,TRBD1,TRBJ2-4,.,CASSLSDRGRNIQYF,TGCGCCAGCAGCTTGTCGGACAGGGGGCGGAACATTCAGTACTTC
TRBV13,.,TRBJ1-2,.,CASSLGHPGRVLDGYTF,TGTGCCAGCAGCTTAGGCCACCCAGGGAGGGTGTTAGATGGCTACACCTTC
TRBV7-6,.,TRBJ1-3,.,CASSLSSVSSSGNTIYF,TGTGCCAGCAGCCTAAGCAGCGTCTCTAGCTCTGGAAACACCATATATTTT
TRBV29-1,TRBD1,TRBJ2-1,.,CSVTGGSYNEQFF,TGCAGCGTAACAGGGGGTTCCTACAATGAGCAGTTCTTC
TRBV2,.,TRBJ1-1,.,CASVGRSGTEAFF,TGTGCCAGCGTTGGGAGATCCGGCACTGAAGCTTTCTTT
TRBV11-3,.,TRBJ1-5,.,CASSSSLYQPQHF,TGTGCCAGCAGCTCCTCCCTTTATCAGCCCCAGCATTTT
TRBV6-5,TRBD1,TRBJ1-1,.,CASKLGQGWGTEAFF,TGTGCCAGCAAACTGGGACAGGGGTGGGGCACTGAAGCTTTCTTT
TRBV19,.,TRBJ2-5,.,CASSTQTDAQETQYF,TGTGCCAGTAGTACCCAGACTGACGCGCAGGAGACCCAGTACTTC
TRBV7-8,TRBD1,TRBJ2-7,.,CASSLHDRGYYEQYF,TGTGCCAGCAGCTTACATGACAGGGGATACTACGAGCAGTACTTC
TRBV4-3,.,TRBJ2-5,.,CASSQDGHRRETQYF,TGCGCCAGCAGCCAAGATGGGCACCGGCGAGAGACCCAGTACTTC
TRBV7-2,TRBD2,TRBJ2-1,.,CATHSGTYNEQFF,TGTGCCACCCATAGCGGGACCTACAATGAGCAGTTCTTC
TRBV18,.,TRBJ2-3,.,CASSPREGADTQYF,TGTGCCAGCTCACCACGCGAAGGGGCAGATACGCAGTATTTT
TRBV11-3,TRBD1,TRBJ1-5,.,CASSLSGTGEPHNQPQHF,TGTGCCAGCAGCTTGAGTGGGACAGGGGAGCCCCACAATCAGCCCCAGCATTTT
TRBV5-1,.,TRBJ1-1,.,CASSFQALNTEAFF,TGCGCCAGCAGCTTTCAGGCTTTGAACACTGAAGCTTTCTTT
TRBV11-2,TRBD1,TRBJ1-2,once,CASSLGQGYGYTF,TGTGCCAGCAGCCTGGGACAGGGCTATGGCTACACCTTC
TRBV28,.,TRBJ1-1,.,CASSSPGGLNTEAFF,TGTGCCAGCAGTTCCCCCGGGGGACTGAACACTGAAGCTTTCTTT
TRBV11-3,TRBD2,TRBJ2-1,.,CASGSGGDHNEQFF,TGTGCCAGCGGTAGCGGGGGGGATCACAATGAGCAGTTCTTC
TRBV6-2/TRBV6-3,TRBD2,TRBJ2-3,.,CASSYPLAGGPEPDTQYF,TGTGCCAGCAGTTACCCCCTAGCGGGGGGGCCTGAACCCGATACGCAGTATTTT
TRBV5-6,TRBD2,TRBJ2-3,.,CASSFGGRKDTQYF,TGTGCCAGCAGCTTCGGCGGGAGAAAAGATACGCAGTATTTT
TRBV10-3,TRBD1,TRBJ2-2,.,CATRDRETGELFF,TGTGCCACCCGGGACAGGGAAACCGGGGAGCTGTTTTTT
TRBV9,.,TRBJ1-2,.,CASSVDLEGGYTF,TGTGCCAGCAGCGTAGATTTGGAGGGGGGCTACACCTTC
TRBV6-5,.,TRBJ1-6,.,CASSYIGSEYSPLHF,TGTGCCAGCAGTTACATCGGGTCGGAGTACTCACCCCTCCACTTT
TRBV4-3,.,TRBJ1-1,.,CASSHYRNTEAFF,TGCGCCAGCAGCCATTACAGAAACACTGAAGCTTTCTTT
TRBV19,TRBD2,TRBJ2-1,few,CASSRVEGLAGASEQFF,TGTGCCAGTAGCAGGGTGGAGGGCCTAGCGGGAGCCAGTGAGCAGTTCTTC
TRBV19,.,TRBJ1-5,.,CASDPQTGYSNQPQHF,TGTGCCAGTGATCCTCAAACAGGTTATAGCAATCAGCCCCAGCATTTT
TRBV5-6,.,TRBJ2-1,.,CASSLGTANYNEQFF,TGTGCCAGCAGCTTGGGGACAGCTAATTACAATGAGCAGTTCTTC
TRBV6-2/TRBV6-3,TRBD2,TRBJ2-1,once,CASSTHPGLAGGLQEQFF,TGTGCCAGCAGTACCCACCCGGGACTAGCGGGAGGCCTACAGGAGCAGTTCTTC
TRBV3-1/TRBV3-2,.,TRBJ1-6,.,CASSHPLGDCFCDSPLHF,TGTGCCAGCAGCCATCCTCTGGGGGACTGCTTTTGTGATTCACCCCTCCACTTT
TRBV5-1,TRBD1,TRBJ1-1,.,CASRRDRVDTEAFF,TGCGCCAGCAGGAGGGACAGGGTTGACACTGAAGCTTTCTTT
TRBV7-2,.,TRBJ1-2,.,CASSDGGTPNGYTF,TGTGCCAGCAGCGACGGCGGGACCCCCAATGGCTACACCTTC
TRBV29-1,.,TRBJ2-7,once,CSVVGPIGYEQYF,TGCAGCGTTGTCGGCCCAATCGGGTACGAGCAGTACTTC
TRBV11-3,TRBD1,TRBJ2-5,.,CASSLGTAETQYF,TGTGCCAGCAGCTTGGGGACAGCAGAGACCCAGTACTTC
TRBV27,TRBD1,TRBJ2-7,.,CASSLQGAGSEQYF,TGTGCCAGCAGTTTACAGGGGGCGGGGAGCGAGCAGTACTTC
TRBV3-1/TRBV3-2,TRBD2,TRBJ2-1,.,CASSQEGLAVNEQFF,TGTGCCAGCAGCCAAGAGGGACTAGCGGTGAATGAGCAGTTCTTC
TRBV4-2,.,TRBJ1-1,.,CASSLASENTEAFF,TGTGCCAGCAGCCTAGCTTCGGAGAACACTGAAGCTTTCTTT
TRBV6-1,.,TRBJ2-1,.,CASSEHGLYNEQFF,TGTGCCAGCAGTGAACACGGTTTATACAATGAGCAGTTCTTC
TRBV7-2,.,TRBJ2-1,.,CASSSPWRGLNNEQFF,TGTGCCAGCAGCTCCCCATGGCGGGGGCTTAACAATGAGCAGTTCTTC
TRBV4-1,.,TRBJ1-3,.,CASSQESDFSGNTIYF,TGCGCCAGCAGCCAAGAATCAGATTTCTCTGGAAACACCATATATTTT